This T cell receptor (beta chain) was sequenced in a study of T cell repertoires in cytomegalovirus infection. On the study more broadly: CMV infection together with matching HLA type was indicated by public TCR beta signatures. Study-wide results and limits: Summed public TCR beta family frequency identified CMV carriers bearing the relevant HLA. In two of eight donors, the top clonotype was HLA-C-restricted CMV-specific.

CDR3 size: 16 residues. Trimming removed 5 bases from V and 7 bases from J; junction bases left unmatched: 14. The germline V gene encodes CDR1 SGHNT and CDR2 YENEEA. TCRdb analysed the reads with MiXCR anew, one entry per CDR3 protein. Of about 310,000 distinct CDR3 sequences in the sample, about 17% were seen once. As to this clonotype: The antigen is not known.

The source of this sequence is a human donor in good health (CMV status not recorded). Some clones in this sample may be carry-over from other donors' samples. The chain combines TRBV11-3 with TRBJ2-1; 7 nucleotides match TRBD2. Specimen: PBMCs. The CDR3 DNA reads TGTGCCAGCAGCAAAGGTGGCGGGGGAAGTAGAAATGAGCAGTTCTTC. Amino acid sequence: CASSKGGGGSRNEQFF.